One sample yielded the 25 T cell receptor beta chains listed below, sequenced in a study of glioma-infiltrating T cells after dendritic cell vaccination (dated by TCRdb to 2015 to 2016). This sample's time point label indicates: after dendritic cell vaccination, including at tumor progression/relapse. The library was prepared using the immunoSEQ multiplex PCR assay. In its TCRdb copy, this immuneACCESS table keeps in-frame sequences only and misses some clones. Where compared with another copy, unresolved V genes explain less than half of these, and the others have no known cause. This sample gives 90,000 to 110,000 clones in total; nearly 90% of them show up just once. The ten largest clones represent 2.7% of the sample. Source: blood, taken after dendritic cell vaccination. Source of these receptors: a human donor with glioblastoma.

V gene TRBV7-6 combines with J gene TRBJ1-2; D is undetermined. There are 13 residues in the CDR3. With 4 bases removed from V and 3 bases from J, the gap between germline ends came to 9 bases. Germline CDR1 is SGHVS and CDR2 is FNYEAQ. The CDR3 here is CASSSNRDYGYTF. DNA of the CDR3: TGTGCCAGCAGCTCTAACCGGGACTATGGCTACACCTTC.

This sequence joins TRBV5-5 and TRBJ1-1; 7 bases agree with TRBD1. V was pared by 2 bases and J by 0 bases, with 4 bases of the junction left unmatched. The CDR3 covers 15 residues. Germline CDR1 is SGHKS and CDR2 is YYEKEE (reference sequence). The CDR3 region is CASSLLTGMNTEAFF. The CDR3 nucleotides read TGTGCCAGCAGCTTACTGACAGGGATGAACACTGAAGCTTTCTTT. The complete variable domain, with remaining parts taken from reference TRBV5-5 and TRBJ1-1, reads DAGVTQSPTHLIKTRGQQVTLRCSPISGHKSVSWYQQVLGQGPQFIFQYYEKEERGRGNFPDRFSARQFPNYSSELNVNALLLGDSALYLCASSLLTGMNTEAFFGQGTRLTVV.

V gene TRBV4-1 combines with J gene TRBJ2-7; TRBD2 aligns across 7 bases. CDR1 MGHRA and CDR2 YSYEKL come from the germline V gene. This CDR3 has 16 amino acids. J was trimmed by 3 bases and V by 1 base; bases with no gene match: 9. The CDR3 DNA reads as TGCGCCAGCAGCCAAGGGTTTGGGGGGGGACGCTACGAGCAGTACTTC. Its translation is CASSQGFGGGRYEQYF.

This rearrangement joins TRBV30 to TRBJ1-5, with D maybe TRBD1 (6 bases). The CDR3 runs 12 residues. Trimming removed 4 bases at V and 4 bases at J, with 8 bases between. CDR1 GTSNPN and CDR2 SVGIG come from the germline V gene (reference sequence). The CDR3 region is CAWKQGNQPQHF. The CDR3 DNA follows: TGTGCCTGGAAACAGGGTAATCAGCCCCAGCATTTT.

The chain carries TRBV4-1 and TRBJ1-1; D is perhaps TRBD1 (5 bases). In germline, CDR1 is MGHRA, CDR2 YSYEKL. The CDR3 is 15 residues long. V lost 4 bases to trimming and J lost 2 bases, with 14 bases between them. The CDR3 protein is CASSPGGVINTEAFF. DNA of the CDR3: TGCGCCAGCAGCCCTGGGGGGGTAATCAACACTGAAGCTTTCTTT.

The chain carries TRBV6-6 and TRBJ2-5; D uncertain. CDR1 and CDR2 (germline): MNHNY, SVGAGI (reference sequence). The CDR3 runs 14 residues. Trimming took off 4 bases at V and 4 bases at J, with 13 bases between the two ends. The CDR3 nucleotides read TGTGCCAGCAGTTTTACGAGATCAATAGAGACCCAGTACTTC. Its translation: CASSFTRSIETQYF.

The chain has TRBV19 and TRBJ2-7, with 9 nucleotides matching TRBD2. Losses at the gene ends were 5 bases for V and 3 bases for J; bases not matched to a gene: 8. In germline, CDR1 is LNHDA, CDR2 SQIVND (reference sequence). The CDR3 covers 15 residues. CDR3 sequence (DNA): TGTGCCAGTAGTGCTCGGACTAGCGAAGACTACGAGCAGTACTTC. Protein sequence: CASSARTSEDYEQYF. Full variable domain (missing parts from reference TRBV19 and TRBJ2-7): DGGITQSPKYLFRKEGQNVTLSCEQNLNHDAMYWYRQDPGQGLRLIYYSQIVNDFQKGDIAEGYSVSREKKESFPLTVTSAQKNPTAFYLCASSARTSEDYEQYFGPGTRLTVT.

V is TRBV30 and J is TRBJ2-2; 12 bases align to TRBD2. The germline gives CDR1 GTSNPN, CDR2 SVGIG (reference sequence). CDR3 length equals 18 residues. J lost 2 bases, V lost 2 bases, and 9 bases had no gene match. The DNA for the CDR3 is TGTGCCTGGAGTCCTACAGGACTAGCGGGATTAAACACCGGGGAGCTGTTTTTT. It codes for CAWSPTGLAGLNTGELFF.

The V call is TRBV6-5, the J call TRBJ2-7; tentative D call: TRBD1 (5 bases). V lost 6 bases to trimming and J lost 0 bases, with 15 bases between them. This CDR3 spans 15 amino acids. Per germline, CDR1 MNHEY and CDR2 SVGAGI. The CDR3 coding sequence is TGTGCCAGCAGGCAAGAAGGGCAGGGCTCCTACGAGCAGTACTTC. Protein: CASRQEGQGSYEQYF.

As concerns this clone: A read error is likely, as this CDR3 ends without the conserved phenylalanine or tryptophan. Because the CDR3's place on the DNA is in doubt, the DNA is left out and the CDR3 is given as listed by TCRdb. The rearrangement joins TRBV29-1 to TRBJ2-7; the DNA was not used to check the table's D call, TRBD2. Germline-derived CDR1 and CDR2 are SQVTM and ANQGSEA. The CDR3 length equals 9 residues, ends included. The chain's CDR3 is CREGSVISK.

The CDR3 here is CASSLVGTEALEAFF. The CDR3 DNA reads TGCGCCAGCAGCTTGGTTGGTACAGAAGCTCTTGAAGCTTTCTTT. The rearrangement uses TRBV5-1 and TRBJ1-1; D is ambiguous. CDR3 length: 15 amino acids. V was trimmed by 0 bases and J by 7 bases, leaving 16 bases between them. The germline V gene has CDR1 SGHRS and CDR2 YFSETQ.

In this sample, this clone turned up once. The chain recombines TRBV5-1 with TRBJ2-1, with 10 positions matching TRBD2. V shed 1 base, J shed 5 bases, and the junction held 6 bases outside the gene matches. Germline assignment: CDR1 SGHRS and CDR2 YFSETQ. This CDR3 is built from 16 residues. The CDR3 nucleotides read TGCGCCAGCAGCTTGTCGCTAGCGGGAGTGAACAATGAGCAGTTCTTC. Encoded protein: CASSLSLAGVNNEQFF.

The chain links TRBV5-1 to TRBJ2-3; TRBD2 might be the D (5 bases). Trimming removed 7 bases from V and 5 bases from J, with 11 bases in between. Germline CDR1 is SGHRS and CDR2 is YFSETQ. The CDR3 contains 12 residues. This chain's CDR3 is CASYEDLDTQYF. DNA for the CDR3: TGCGCCAGCTATGAGGACTTAGATACGCAGTATTTT. Using reference TRBV5-1 and TRBJ2-3 for the parts outside the CDR3, the full variable domain is KAGVTQTPRYLIKTRGQQVTLSCSPISGHRSVSWYQQTPGQGLQFLFEYFSETQRNKGNFPGRFSGRQFSNSRSEMNVSTLELGDSALYLCASYEDLDTQYFGPGTRLTVL.

This chain joins TRBV7-9 and TRBJ1-1, with 11 bases that match TRBD1. The V and J ends lost 4 bases and 4 bases, in that order; junction bases with no gene match: 5. The CDR3 spans 15 residues. Per germline, CDR1 SEHNR and CDR2 FQNEAQ (reference sequence). CDR3 in DNA: TGTGCCAGCAGCTCTACCGGGACAGGGGGCACTGAAGCTTTCTTT. The encoded protein is CASSSTGTGGTEAFF.

The chain uses TRBV30 and TRBJ2-1; 10 bases match TRBD1. Germline V CDR1 and CDR2: GTSNPN, SVGIG (reference sequence). The CDR3 sequence is 18 residues long. V lost 5 bases, J lost 0 bases, and 13 bases stayed unmatched. The CDR3 DNA sequence: TGTGCCTGGTCCCCAGACAGGGGGCTTGCCTTCTCCTACAATGAGCAGTTCTTC. Protein sequence: CAWSPDRGLAFSYNEQFF.

The J gene is TRBJ1-3, the V gene TRBV10-3; weak D call: TRBD1 (6 bases). Trimming took off 0 bases at V and 3 bases at J, with 15 bases between the two ends. CDR3 length: 17 residues. CDR1 and CDR2 (germline): ENHRY, SYGVKD. The CDR3 sequence is CAISESGGLFNGNTIYF. CDR3 sequence (DNA): TGTGCCATCAGTGAGTCCGGGGGGCTTTTCAATGGAAACACCATATATTTT.

This clone was seen a handful of times. The rearrangement links TRBV10-2 to TRBJ2-2; no clear D gene. CDR3 size: 14 residues. The germline V gene has CDR1 WSHSY and CDR2 SAAADI. The CDR3 nucleotides are TGCGCGACATCCCGGTTGTCGGAAGCCGGGGAGCTGTTTTTT. Protein: CATSRLSEAGELFF.

The CDR3 protein is CSVVAGYNEQFF. The CDR3 nucleotides are TGCAGCGTGGTAGCGGGTTACAATGAGCAGTTCTTC. The chain uses TRBV29-1 and TRBJ2-1, with 7 bases lining up with TRBD2. The J segment lost 4 bases and the V segment lost 6 bases, leaving 3 bases of the junction unmatched. Germline V lookup: CDR1 SQVTM, CDR2 ANQGSEA. The length of the CDR3 is 12 residues.

The rearrangement uses TRBV7-9 and TRBJ1-1; tentatively, D is TRBD1 (6 bases). Germline V CDR1 and CDR2: SEHNR, FQNEAQ (reference sequence). The CDR3 is 15 residues long. V was trimmed by 1 base and J by 1 base, leaving 10 bases between them. In nucleotides, the CDR3 is TGTGCCAGCAGCTTAGAAGGCAGGGGGAACACTGAAGCTTTCTTT. Its protein product is CASSLEGRGNTEAFF.

The rearrangement joins TRBV18 to TRBJ2-2; a possible D gene is TRBD1 (5 bases). Trimming removed 3 bases from V and 1 base from J, with 9 bases in between. The germline V gene encodes CDR1 KGHSH and CDR2 LQKENI. The CDR3 consists of 15 residues. The CDR3 bases are TGTGCCAGCTCACCCCTGACAGAGAACACCGGGGAGCTGTTTTTT. It is translated as CASSPLTENTGELFF.

The chain has TRBV7-9 and TRBJ2-2, with D possibly being TRBD1 (6 bases). Germline CDR1 and CDR2: SEHNR and FQNEAQ (reference sequence). V lost 0 bases and J 5 bases, leaving 7 bases between the germline ends. The CDR3 runs to 14 residues. The CDR3 DNA is TGTGCCAGCAGCTTAGCCACAGGGACCGGGGAGCTGTTTTTT. Translated: CASSLATGTGELFF.

This sequence joins TRBV6-1 and TRBJ2-5, with 8 positions matching TRBD1. CDR1 and CDR2 (germline): MNHNS, SASEGT. The CDR3 runs to 15 residues. J lost 0 bases, V lost 6 bases, and 6 bases had no gene match. CDR3 protein: CASRRQGWNQETQYF. The CDR3 DNA sequence: TGTGCCAGCAGGAGACAGGGGTGGAACCAAGAGACCCAGTACTTC.

The chain recombines TRBV6-4 with TRBJ2-5; 9 nucleotides match TRBD1. This CDR3 comprises 16 residues. J gave up 3 bases and V 4 bases, and 9 bases lay outside the gene matches. CDR1 MRHNA and CDR2 SNTAGT come from the germline V gene. CDR3 coding DNA: TGTGCCAGCAGTGCGGGACAGGGCGGGCGTAAAGAGACCCAGTACTTC. Translated: CASSAGQGGRKETQYF.

V gene TRBV2 combines with J gene TRBJ2-5; TRBD1 agrees at 7 bases. This CDR3 has 13 residues. CDR1 SNHLY and CDR2 FYNNEI come from the germline V gene. J was trimmed by 4 bases and V by 4 bases; bases with no gene match: 3. The CDR3 DNA sequence: TGTGCCAGCAGTGGGGACAGTCGAGAGACCCAGTACTTC. This translates into CASSGDSRETQYF.

The sample holds one count of this clone. This chain uses TRBV28 with TRBJ1-5; D is unclear. The CDR3 has 13 residues. Between the trimmed V and J ends, which lost 8 bases and 1 base, there was a span of 9 bases. Germline V gene data show CDR1 as MDHEN and CDR2 as SYDVKM. The CDR3 is CASWRESNQPQHF. CDR3 bases: TGTGCCAGCTGGCGGGAGAGCAATCAGCCCCAGCATTTT.